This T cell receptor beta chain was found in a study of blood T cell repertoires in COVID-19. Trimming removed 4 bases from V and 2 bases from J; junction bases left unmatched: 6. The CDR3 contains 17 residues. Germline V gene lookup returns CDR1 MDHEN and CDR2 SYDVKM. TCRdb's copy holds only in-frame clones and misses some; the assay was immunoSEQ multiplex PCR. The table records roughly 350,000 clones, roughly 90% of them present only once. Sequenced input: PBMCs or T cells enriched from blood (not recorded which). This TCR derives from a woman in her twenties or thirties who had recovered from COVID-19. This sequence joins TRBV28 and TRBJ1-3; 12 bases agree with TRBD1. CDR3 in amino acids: CASSSWGDRGPGNTIYF. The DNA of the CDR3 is TGTGCCAGCAGTTCTTGGGGGGACAGGGGGCCTGGAAACACCATATATTTT.